This TCR beta chain was recovered during a study of blood T cells in healthy people across ages. Germline loops: CDR1 DFQATT, CDR2 SNEGSKA (reference sequence). The CDR3 sequence is 14 residues long. Trimming took off 1 base at V and 0 bases at J, with 8 bases between the two ends. A second about 6 to 12 cycle PCR used barcoded and J-beta primers. All samples gave at least 2.5 million CDR3-containing paired-end reads. MiXCR, run by TCRdb on the 5' RACE reads, gives a single entry per CDR3 protein. The sample gives nearly 1 million distinct CDR3 sequences, just over 50% of which show up once; 20% to 25% is in the top ten.

Sequencing input: blood. The gene calls are TRBV20-1 and TRBJ2-3; D is uncertain. The clonotype originates from a woman aged 60 to 75 in good health. The DNA for the CDR3 is TGCAGTGCTAGAGCATTCCCTAGCACAGATACGCAGTATTTT. Translating gives CSARAFPSTDTQYF.